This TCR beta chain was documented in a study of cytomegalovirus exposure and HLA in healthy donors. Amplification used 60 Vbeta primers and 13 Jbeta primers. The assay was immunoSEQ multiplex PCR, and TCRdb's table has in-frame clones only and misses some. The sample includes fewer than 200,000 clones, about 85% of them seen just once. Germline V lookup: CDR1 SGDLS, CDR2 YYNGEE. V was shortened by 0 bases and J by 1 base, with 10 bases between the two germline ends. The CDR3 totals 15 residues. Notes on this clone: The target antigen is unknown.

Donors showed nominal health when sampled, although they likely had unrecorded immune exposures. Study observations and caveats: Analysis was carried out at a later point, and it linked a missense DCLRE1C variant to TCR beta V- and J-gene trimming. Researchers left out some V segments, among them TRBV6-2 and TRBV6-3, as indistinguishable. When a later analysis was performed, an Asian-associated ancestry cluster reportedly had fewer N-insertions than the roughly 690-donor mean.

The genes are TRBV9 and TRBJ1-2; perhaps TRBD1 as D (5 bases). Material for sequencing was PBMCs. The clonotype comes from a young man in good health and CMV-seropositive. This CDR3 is CASSVERGLNYGYTF. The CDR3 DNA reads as TGTGCCAGCAGCGTAGAAAGGGGCCTTAACTATGGCTACACCTTC.